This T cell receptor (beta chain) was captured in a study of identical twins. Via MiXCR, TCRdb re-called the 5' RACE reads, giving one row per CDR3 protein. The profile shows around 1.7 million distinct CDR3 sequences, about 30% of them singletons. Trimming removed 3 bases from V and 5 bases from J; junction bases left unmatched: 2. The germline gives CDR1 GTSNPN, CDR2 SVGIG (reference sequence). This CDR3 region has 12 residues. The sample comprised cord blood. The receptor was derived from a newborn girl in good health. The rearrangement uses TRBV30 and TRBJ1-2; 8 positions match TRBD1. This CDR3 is CAWSYRGYGYTF. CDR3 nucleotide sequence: TGTGCCTGGAGCTACAGGGGGTATGGCTACACCTTC.